This T cell receptor (beta chain) was observed in a study of graft-versus-host responses after intestinal transplantation. Study-level information: Once they had received anti-thymocyte globulin induction, all recipients took tacrolimus and steroids for about 3 years. Study-wide points: GvH clones turned up in recipient marrow; some had shown up first in ileum or blood.

About this clone itself: The antigen is undetermined.

Some clones are missing from TCRdb's copy, which holds only in-frame ones; the method was immunoSEQ multiplex PCR. Among approximately 120,000 clones listed, approximately 92% were seen once. Looked up from germline, CDR1 is SGDLS and CDR2 is YYNGEE. This CDR3 comprises 16 residues. Unmatched junction bases numbered 6, after V lost 4 bases and J lost 4 bases. The clonotype originates from a human donor who received an intestinal transplant. This material consisted of unstimulated CD4+ T cells sorted from spleen or lymph node cells, taken before intestinal transplant. J is TRBJ2-2 and V is TRBV9; the match to TRBD2 covers 11 bases. The CDR3 loop is CASSLGTSGGTGELFF. CDR3 nucleotide sequence: TGTGCCAGCAGCCTAGGGACTAGCGGTGGCACCGGGGAGCTGTTTTTT. The full variable domain, in which reference TRBV9 and TRBJ2-2 provide the parts outside the CDR3, is DSGVTQTPKHLITATGQRVTLRCSPRSGDLSVYWYQQSLDQGLQFLIQYYNGEERAKGNILERFSAQQFPDLHSELNLSSLELGDSALYFCASSLGTSGGTGELFFGEGSRLTVL.